This T cell receptor (beta chain) emerged from a study of T cells expressing NK-cell markers. Whole-study results and caveats: Whether expanded NKG2C+ T cell clones recognized HCMV stayed uncertain.

On this clonotype itself: Its specificity is unknown.

TCRdb reanalyzed the 5' RACE reads, giving one entry per CDR3 protein sequence and no DNA. This table lists 350,000 to 450,000 distinct CDR3 sequences. Germline lookup yields CDR1 SQVTM and CDR2 ANQGSEA. The CDR3 contains 13 residues. The chain employs TRBV29-1 and TRBJ1-2; TCRdb lists TRBD1, though no DNA is available to test this call. The sample taken for sequencing was blood T cells: a sorted CD56 or NKG2C T cell subset, CD4+ or CD8+ T cells, or bulk PBMC T cells (not recorded which). The source is a man between 18 and 69 years old in good health. The chain's CDR3 is CSSSGGANYGYTF.